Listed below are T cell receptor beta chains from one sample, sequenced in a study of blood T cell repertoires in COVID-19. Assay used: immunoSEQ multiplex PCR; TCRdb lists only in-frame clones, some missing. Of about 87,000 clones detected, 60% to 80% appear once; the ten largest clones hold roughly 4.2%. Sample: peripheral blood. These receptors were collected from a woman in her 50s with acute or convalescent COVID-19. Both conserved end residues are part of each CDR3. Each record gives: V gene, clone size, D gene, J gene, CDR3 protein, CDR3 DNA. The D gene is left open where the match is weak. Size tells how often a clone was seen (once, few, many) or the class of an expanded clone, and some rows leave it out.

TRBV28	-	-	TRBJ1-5	CASSLGGQPQHF	TGTGCCAGCAGTTTAGGAGGACAGCCCCAGCATTTT
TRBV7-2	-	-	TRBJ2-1	CASSSKLASNEQFF	TGTGCCAGCAGCTCGAAACTAGCTAGCAATGAGCAGTTCTTC
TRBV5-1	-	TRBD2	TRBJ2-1	CASSLFSGGVYYNEQFF	TGCGCCAGCAGCTTGTTTAGCGGGGGGGTTTACTACAATGAGCAGTTCTTC
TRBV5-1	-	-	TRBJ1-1	CASSPQDSHTEAFF	TGCGCCAGCAGCCCCCAGGACAGCCACACTGAAGCTTTCTTT
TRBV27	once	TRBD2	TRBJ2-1	CASSLGRGPGHNEQFF	TGTGCCAGCAGTTTAGGGAGGGGCCCGGGACACAATGAGCAGTTCTTC
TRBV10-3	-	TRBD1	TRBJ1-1	CATSGQGEAFF	TGTGCCACCTCGGGACAGGGAGAAGCTTTCTTT
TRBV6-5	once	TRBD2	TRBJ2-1	CASSYSTSGGHNEQFF	TGTGCCAGCAGTTATTCTACTAGCGGGGGACACAATGAGCAGTTCTTC
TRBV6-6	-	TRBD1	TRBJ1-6	CASSYGGREGAPPLHF	TGTGCCAGCAGTTACGGGGGTCGAGAGGGGGCACCACCCCTCCACTTT
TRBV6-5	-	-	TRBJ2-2	CASSYSTGGTGELFF	TGTGCCAGCAGTTACTCGACAGGAGGCACCGGGGAGCTGTTTTTT
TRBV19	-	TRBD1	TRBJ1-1	CASSIDRGGEAFF	TGTGCCAGTAGTATTGACAGGGGGGGTGAAGCTTTCTTT
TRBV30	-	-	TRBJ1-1	CAWSPRGVEAFF	TGTGCCTGGAGTCCTCGGGGGGTTGAAGCTTTCTTT
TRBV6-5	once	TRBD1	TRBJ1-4	CASIPAGTGNEKLFF	TGTGCCAGCATCCCGGCCGGGACAGGCAATGAAAAACTGTTTTTT
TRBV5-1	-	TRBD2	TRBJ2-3	CASSLATSELSRTQYF	TGCGCCAGCAGCTTGGCGACTAGCGAGCTATCGAGGACGCAGTATTTT
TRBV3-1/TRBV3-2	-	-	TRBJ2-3	CASSPDSPTLTDTQYF	TGTGCCAGCAGTCCCGACAGCCCCACACTCACAGATACGCAGTATTTT
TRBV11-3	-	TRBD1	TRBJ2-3	CASSPGGGHTDTQYF	TGTGCCAGCAGCCCAGGGGGCGGACACACAGATACGCAGTATTTT
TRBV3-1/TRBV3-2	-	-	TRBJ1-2	CASSQDTSAGNVYGYTF	TGTGCCAGCAGCCAAGACACATCGGCAGGGAATGTCTATGGCTACACCTTC
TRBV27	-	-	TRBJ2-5	CASSLSGDKGTQYF	TGTGCCAGCAGTTTATCGGGGGACAAAGGGACCCAGTACTTC
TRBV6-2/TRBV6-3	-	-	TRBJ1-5	CASSYRTGYSNQPQHF	TGTGCCAGCAGTTACAGGACGGGGTATAGCAATCAGCCCCAGCATTTT
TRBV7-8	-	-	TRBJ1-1	CASRMDSGRNTEAFF	TGTGCCAGCAGGATGGATTCGGGGAGGAACACTGAAGCTTTCTTT
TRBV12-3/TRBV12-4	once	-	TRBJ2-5	CASSLAAVETQYF	TGTGCCAGCAGTTTAGCGGCGGTAGAGACCCAGTACTTC
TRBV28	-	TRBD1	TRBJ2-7	CASSQQTTGGHEQYF	TGTGCCAGCAGTCAACAGACGACAGGGGGCCACGAGCAGTACTTC
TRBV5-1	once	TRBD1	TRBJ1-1	CASSLSGTGNTEAFF	TGCGCCAGCAGCTTATCCGGGACAGGGAACACTGAAGCTTTCTTT
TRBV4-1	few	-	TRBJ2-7	CASSQERGRGASSYEQYF	TGCGCCAGCAGCCAAGAGAGGGGTCGGGGGGCGAGCTCCTACGAGCAGTACTTC
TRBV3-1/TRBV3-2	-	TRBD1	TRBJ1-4	CASSRGQVATNEKLFF	TGTGCCAGCAGCCGCGGACAGGTTGCAACTAATGAAAAACTGTTTTTT
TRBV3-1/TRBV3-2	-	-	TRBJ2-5	CASSQEEGGRPQETQYF	TGTGCCAGCAGCCAAGAAGAGGGGGGGAGACCTCAAGAGACCCAGTACTTC
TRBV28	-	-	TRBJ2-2	CASSLRGSELFF	TGTGCCAGCAGTTTGCGGGGTTCGGAGCTGTTTTTT
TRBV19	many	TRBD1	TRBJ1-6	CASTRDRGQTPLHF	TGTGCCAGTACACGTGACAGGGGACAGACACCCCTCCACTTT
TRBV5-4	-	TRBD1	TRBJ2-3	CASSWTGSTDTQYF	TGTGCCAGCAGCTGGACAGGGTCCACAGATACGCAGTATTTT
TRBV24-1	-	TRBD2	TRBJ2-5	CATAPGTSGRETQYF	TGTGCCACCGCACCCGGGACTAGCGGGAGGGAGACCCAGTACTTC
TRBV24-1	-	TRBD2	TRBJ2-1	CASSDGLAGWNEQFF	TGTGCCTCGTCCGACGGACTAGCGGGATGGAATGAGCAGTTCTTC
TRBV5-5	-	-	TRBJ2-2	CASSLVQGRKTGELFF	TGTGCCAGCAGCTTGGTGCAGGGGCGAAAAACCGGGGAGCTGTTTTTT
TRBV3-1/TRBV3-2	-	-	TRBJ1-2	CASSNRNYGYTF	TGTGCCAGCAGCAACAGAAACTATGGCTACACCTTC
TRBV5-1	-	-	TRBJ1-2	CASSLAGQGGAGGYTF	TGCGCCAGCAGCTTGGCCGGCCAGGGTGGGGCCGGTGGCTACACCTTC
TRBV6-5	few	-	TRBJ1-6	CASQGGSYNSPLHF	TGTGCCAGTCAAGGGGGCTCCTATAATTCACCCCTCCACTTT
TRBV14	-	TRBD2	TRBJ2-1	CASSLLTSGGYNEQFF	TGTGCCAGCAGCCTGCTGACTAGCGGGGGGTACAATGAGCAGTTCTTC
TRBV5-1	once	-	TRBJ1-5	CASSPAGLNQPQHF	TGCGCCAGCAGCCCCGCGGGGCTCAATCAGCCCCAGCATTTT
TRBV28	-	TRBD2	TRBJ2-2	CASSPFGSGAAGELFF	TGTGCCAGCAGTCCCTTCGGGAGCGGGGCGGCCGGGGAGCTGTTTTTT
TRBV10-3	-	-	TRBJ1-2	CAISGQGGAGYTF	TGTGCCATCAGTGGGCAGGGAGGAGCTGGCTACACCTTC
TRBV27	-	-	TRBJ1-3	CASTLTPGDTIYF	TGTGCCAGCACCCTAACGCCCGGGGACACCATATATTTT
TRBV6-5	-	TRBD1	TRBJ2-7	CASGRDRQSYEQYF	TGTGCCAGCGGTCGGGACAGGCAATCCTACGAGCAGTACTTC
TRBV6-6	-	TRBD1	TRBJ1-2	CATARTGSDYGYTF	TGTGCCACCGCTCGGACAGGGTCCGACTATGGCTACACCTTC
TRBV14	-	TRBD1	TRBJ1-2	CASSHAGQPNYGYTF	TGTGCCAGCAGCCATGCGGGACAGCCCAACTATGGCTACACCTTC
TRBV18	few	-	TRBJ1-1	CASSPQTEEAFF	TGTGCCAGCTCACCACAGACAGAGGAGGCTTTCTTT